The clone carrying this TCR beta chain was recorded a few times. As yet, its antigen is unknown. This sample was included in a study of vaccination and CD4 T cells after COVID-19. Study-level background: Each enrolled participant received a two-dose regimen of either BNT162b2 or mRNA-1273 vaccine. The authors used overlapping spike peptides from SARS-CoV-2, HCoV-NL63, HCoV-OC43 and HCoV-229E to stimulate cells.

Germline V lookup: CDR1 MNHEY, CDR2 SMNVEV (reference sequence). The CDR3 is 18 residues long. V shed 5 bases, J shed 6 bases, and the junction held 15 bases outside the gene matches. Treatment reported: roughly ten-day PBMC culture with coronavirus spike peptide pools or control peptides (ViraFEST assay). Prior to the COVID-19 pandemic (2011-2018), the unexposed donor's CD4+ T cells were collected. Antigen-specific T cells were expanded with peptide pools by ViraFEST, and TCRs were then sequenced. The Oncomine TCR Beta short-read assay was applied to DNA of cultured CD4+ T cells. From CD4+ T cells that had been cultured, genomic DNA was extracted. Via MiXCR, TCRdb re-called the PCR reads, giving one row per CDR3 protein. The profile shows 7,000 to 9,000 distinct CDR3 sequences, around 49% of them singletons.

Sequencing was done on a sample of CD4+ T cells from blood, cultured in vitro. This TCR was recovered from a human donor in good health. V and J are TRBV27 and TRBJ2-3; 12 nucleotides align to TRBD2. CDR3 sequence (DNA): TGTGCCAGCAGTCCCGGTTTGACTAGCGGGAGTTTCACGGATACGCAGTATTTT. This gives the protein CASSPGLTSGSFTDTQYF.